The present TCR beta chain was sequenced within a study of T cell responses to AZD1222 COVID-19 vaccine. There are a few counts of this clone. The CDR3 totals 13 residues. V shed 8 bases and J shed 4 bases, with 14 bases lying between them. Only in-frame clones appear in the TCRdb table, and some are missing; sequencing was by immunoSEQ multiplex PCR. The sample has about 100,000 clones, about 83% seen once. This sample comprised peripheral blood, obtained on day 0 of AZD1222 vaccination. This TCR was sampled from an adult in good health. The chain couples TRBV12-3 or TRBV12-4 to TRBJ1-2, with no clear D. CDR3 residues: CASVSSDLYGYTF. The CDR3 DNA sequence: TGTGCCAGCGTGAGCTCGGACCTCTATGGCTACACCTTC.